A selection of T cell receptor beta chains follows, all from one sample in a study of cytomegalovirus exposure and HLA in healthy donors. The data were produced by immunoSEQ multiplex PCR, yet TCRdb's version contains in-frame clones alone and is incomplete. The sample holds about 130,000 clones, more than 60% seen once. What was sequenced was PBMCs. The receptors shown here come from a woman in her 40s in good health and CMV-seropositive. Each CDR3 is given with its conserved first and last residue. D genes are given only for firm matches. Clone size is shown for a subset of rows, as once, few, many or a class of expanded clone.

. TRBJ2-2 TRBD1 TRBV6-5 TGTGCCAGCAGTCCCCAGGGGGCGGTCACCGGGGAGCTGTTTTTT CASSPQGAVTGELFF
. TRBJ1-2 TRBD1 TRBV28 TGTGCCAGCAGTTCGACAGGGTTCTATGGCTACACCTTC CASSSTGFYGYTF
. TRBJ2-3 . TRBV25-1 TGTGCCAGCAAAGCCCAACTCACAGATACGCAGTATTTT CASKAQLTDTQYF
. TRBJ1-2 TRBD1 TRBV5-4 TGTGCCAGCAGCCCAGCAGGGTACAGGGGATACACCTTC CASSPAGYRGYTF
few TRBJ2-7 TRBD1 TRBV6-5 TGTGCCAGCAGTTACAGGGACAGGGCCTACGAGCAGTACTTC CASSYRDRAYEQYF
few TRBJ1-1 . TRBV4-2 TGTGCCAGCAGCCACATCGGGGGAGATGGCACTGAAGCTTTCTTT CASSHIGGDGTEAFF
. TRBJ2-7 TRBD2 TRBV5-1 TGCGCCAGCAGCTTGGGTACTAGCGGGGGGATTTGGGAGCAGTACTTC CASSLGTSGGIWEQYF
. TRBJ2-5 . TRBV18 TGTGCCAGCTCACTCTCCAGGGAAGAGACCCAGTACTTC CASSLSREETQYF
few TRBJ1-6 . TRBV9 TGTGCCAGCAGCGTAGCAGGGGTAGGATCACCCCTCCACTTT CASSVAGVGSPLHF
. TRBJ2-5 . TRBV4-1 TGCGCCAGCAGCCCGACGGGGACTGTCACCGAGCAGACCCAGTACTTC CASSPTGTVTEQTQYF
. TRBJ1-5 . TRBV7-2 TGTGCCAGCAGCTTTCTCGGAGACAATCAGCCCCAGCATTTT CASSFLGDNQPQHF
. TRBJ2-2 TRBD1 TRBV7-2 TGTGCCAGCAGCTCAAAACCGACAGGGACCGGGGAGCTGTTTTTT CASSSKPTGTGELFF
. TRBJ2-2 TRBD2 TRBV5-4 TGTGCCAGCAGCTCTCCCGCCGGGCGAGCGGGGGGCTCGAACACCGGGGAGCTGTTTTTT CASSSPAGRAGGSNTGELFF
. TRBJ1-1 . TRBV28 TGTGCCAGCAGTTTGACAGCCTGGAACACTGAAGCTTTCTTT CASSLTAWNTEAFF
. TRBJ2-5 . TRBV18 TGTGCCAGCTCAAGGTCGGCAGGGCCTCAAGAGACCCAGTACTTC CASSRSAGPQETQYF
. TRBJ2-1 TRBD2 TRBV9 TGTGCCAGCAGCGTAGGTGAAAGGCTAGCGGGGCCAACATCAAATGAGCAGTTCTTC CASSVGERLAGPTSNEQFF
. TRBJ1-2 TRBD1 TRBV11-2 TGTGCCAGCAGCGCCTCCGGGACAGGATTGGATGACACCTTC CASSASGTGLDDTF
. TRBJ2-7 . TRBV7-9 TGTGCCAGCAGCGTGGGACTCGGTCCCTACGAGCAGTACTTC CASSVGLGPYEQYF
. TRBJ2-5 TRBD1 TRBV9 TGTGCCAGCGGTGCGACAGGGCATTCAGAGACCCAGTACTTC CASGATGHSETQYF
. TRBJ1-4 . TRBV2 TGTGCCAGCAGGCAGGGAACTAATGAAAAACTGTTTTTT CASRQGTNEKLFF
. TRBJ1-1 TRBD1 TRBV9 TGTGCCAGCAGCCCCTCGACAGGGGGCAATGAAGCTTTCTTT CASSPSTGGNEAFF
few TRBJ2-7 TRBD2 TRBV9 TGTGCCAGCAGCGTAGAGGGACTAGCGGGAGGGCCCTCGGGGGAGCAGTACTTC CASSVEGLAGGPSGEQYF
. TRBJ1-2 . TRBV6-5 TGTGCCAGCAGTGAAATTGAGGTCTACGGCTACACCTTC CASSEIEVYGYTF
once TRBJ1-2 TRBD1 TRBV23-1 TGCGCCAGCAGTCCCGGACAGGGAGAAGGGAACTATGGCTACACCTTC CASSPGQGEGNYGYTF
. TRBJ2-7 TRBD1 TRBV12-5 TGTGCTAGTGGTTTGGAAGGGACAGGGATCCACGAGCAGTACTTC CASGLEGTGIHEQYF
few TRBJ2-5 . TRBV18 TGTGCCAGCACCCCGGACAGCCTGAGCCAAGAGACCCAGTACTTC CASTPDSLSQETQYF
. TRBJ2-3 TRBD2 TRBV29-1 TGCAGCGTTGACCTAGCGGTGAGCACAGATACGCAGTATTTT CSVDLAVSTDTQYF
. TRBJ1-1 TRBD1 TRBV7-9 TGTCGGTCGACAGGGTTGATGAACACTGAAGCTTTCTTT CRSTGLMNTEAFF
. TRBJ2-4 TRBD1 TRBV7-2 TGTGCCAGCAGCTTAGGTGACAGGGGATTTTTATCCAAAAACATTCAGTACTTC CASSLGDRGFLSKNIQYF
once TRBJ2-3 . TRBV15 TGTGCCACCAGCCCACGGACCGGGAAGCGCACAGATACGCAGTATTTT CATSPRTGKRTDTQYF
. TRBJ1-1 TRBD1 TRBV10-3 TGTGCCATCAGTGAGTATGGACAGGGGGCCACTGAAGCTTTCTTT CAISEYGQGATEAFF
. TRBJ1-5 TRBD1 TRBV4-1 TGCGCCAGCAGCCACCCGGGACAGTACAATCAGCCCCAGCATTTT CASSHPGQYNQPQHF
. TRBJ2-7 . TRBV28 TGTGCCAGCAGCCACCCGAGGAGCTACGAGCAGTACTTC CASSHPRSYEQYF
once TRBJ1-1 . TRBV2 TGTGCCACCTCCTTTCAGGGGTACACTGAAGCTTTCTTT CATSFQGYTEAFF
. TRBJ2-5 . TRBV2 TGTGCCACGAGAGGGAGAGAGGAGACCCAGTACTTC CATRGREETQYF
. TRBJ2-7 TRBD2 TRBV11-2 TGTGCCAGCAGCTCTGGACTAGCGGGGGCCTCGCCGGGGGGGGAGCAGTACTTC CASSSGLAGASPGGEQYF
. TRBJ2-5 TRBD1 TRBV7-7 TGTGCTAGCAGCTCGGACAGGGGAGGAGAGACCCAGTACTTC CASSSDRGGETQYF
. TRBJ1-2 TRBD1 TRBV2 TGTGCCAGCGGGGACAGGGGGGCCTATGGCTACACCTTC CASGDRGAYGYTF
. TRBJ2-3 . TRBV5-1 TGCGCCAGCAGCACTAGCACAGATACGCAGTATTTT CASSTSTDTQYF
. TRBJ2-7 . TRBV15 TGTGCCACCAGCAGAGAGCGGACATACTCCTACGAGCAGTACTTC CATSRERTYSYEQYF
. TRBJ1-1 . TRBV7-2 TGTGCCAGCAGCTTAGTTGGGGGGTCTAACACTGAAGCTTTCTTT CASSLVGGSNTEAFF
. TRBJ2-1 TRBD1 TRBV9 TGTGCCAGCAGCGTCGGACAGGGGGGCTACAATGAGCAGTTCTTC CASSVGQGGYNEQFF
. TRBJ1-5 . TRBV2 TGTGCCAGTAGCCAGGGTTACAATCAGCCCCAGCATTTT CASSQGYNQPQHF
few TRBJ1-2 . TRBV29-1 TGCAGCGCTGAACAGGGACTCTATGGCTACACCTTC CSAEQGLYGYTF